Here is one TCR beta chain with its context. There are 12 residues in the CDR3. Germline V CDR1 and CDR2: SGHTA, FQGNSA. The V gene lost 5 bases and the J gene lost 3 bases, with 8 bases spanning the gap. The repertoire was sequenced with immunoSEQ multiplex PCR; TCRdb's copy has only in-frame clones and lacks some. Of 45,000 to 55,000 clones listed, over 75% are singletons. These data belong to a study of T cell changes during pregnancy in multiple sclerosis. The specimen comprised CD4+ T cells from peripheral blood mononuclear cells, sampled in the second trimester of pregnancy. The V gene is TRBV7-2, the J gene TRBJ2-7, with D uncertain. The receptor comes from a female donor with multiple sclerosis, enrolled in a pregnancy study. CDR3 sequence (DNA): TGTGCCAGCAGCGTTTCGGGCTACGAGCAGTACTTC. It yields the protein CASSVSGYEQYF. The whole variable domain, filled in from reference TRBV7-2 and TRBJ2-7, reads GAGVSQSPSNKVTEKGKDVELRCDPISGHTALYWYRQSLGQGLEFLIYFQGNSAPDKSGLPSDRFSAERTGGSVSTLTIQRTQQEDSAVYLCASSVSGYEQYFGPGTRLTVT.